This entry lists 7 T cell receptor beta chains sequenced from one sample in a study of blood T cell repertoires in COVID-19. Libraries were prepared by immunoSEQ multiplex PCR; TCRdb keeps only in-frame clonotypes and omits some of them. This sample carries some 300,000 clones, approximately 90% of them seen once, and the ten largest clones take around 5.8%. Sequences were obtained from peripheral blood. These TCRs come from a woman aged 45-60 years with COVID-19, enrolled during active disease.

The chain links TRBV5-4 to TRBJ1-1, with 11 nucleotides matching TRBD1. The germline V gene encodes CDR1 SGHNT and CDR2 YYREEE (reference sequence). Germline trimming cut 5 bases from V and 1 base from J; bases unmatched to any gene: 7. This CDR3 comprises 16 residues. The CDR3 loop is CASRFGQGARNTEAFF. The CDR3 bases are TGTGCCAGCAGGTTTGGACAGGGGGCAAGGAACACTGAAGCTTTCTTT.

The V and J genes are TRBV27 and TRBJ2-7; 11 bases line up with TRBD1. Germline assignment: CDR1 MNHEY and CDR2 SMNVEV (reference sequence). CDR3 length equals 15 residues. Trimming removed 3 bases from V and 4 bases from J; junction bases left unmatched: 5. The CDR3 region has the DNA TGTGCCAGCAGTTTCGGACAGGGGGCTAAATACGAGCAGTACTTC. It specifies CASSFGQGAKYEQYF.

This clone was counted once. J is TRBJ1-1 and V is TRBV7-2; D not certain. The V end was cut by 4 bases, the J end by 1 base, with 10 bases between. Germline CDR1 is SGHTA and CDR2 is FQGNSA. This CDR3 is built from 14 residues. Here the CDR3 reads CASSSPQENTEAFF. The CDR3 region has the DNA TGTGCCAGCAGCTCGCCTCAGGAGAACACTGAAGCTTTCTTT.

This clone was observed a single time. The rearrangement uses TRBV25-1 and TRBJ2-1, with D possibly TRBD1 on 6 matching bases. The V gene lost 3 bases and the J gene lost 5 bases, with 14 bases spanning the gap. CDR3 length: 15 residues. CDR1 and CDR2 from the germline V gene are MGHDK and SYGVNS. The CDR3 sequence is CASSEKMDRNNEQFF. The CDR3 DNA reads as TGTGCCAGCAGTGAGAAAATGGACAGAAACAATGAGCAGTTCTTC.

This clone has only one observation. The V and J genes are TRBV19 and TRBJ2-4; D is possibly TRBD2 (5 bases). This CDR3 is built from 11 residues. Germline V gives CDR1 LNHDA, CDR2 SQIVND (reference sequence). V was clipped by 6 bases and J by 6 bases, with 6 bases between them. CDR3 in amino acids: CASRSGNIQYF. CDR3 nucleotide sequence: TGTGCCAGTAGGAGCGGAAACATTCAGTACTTC.

The CDR3 region is CASRPGWSSYEQYF. The CDR3 nucleotides read TGTGCCAGTAGACCAGGGTGGAGCTCCTACGAGCAGTACTTC. V and J are TRBV19 and TRBJ2-7; a possible D gene is TRBD1 (5 bases). Per germline, CDR1 LNHDA and CDR2 SQIVND (reference sequence). The CDR3 covers 14 residues. With 6 bases removed from V and 0 bases from J, the gap between germline ends came to 12 bases. Complete variable domain (other parts from reference TRBV19 and TRBJ2-7): DGGITQSPKYLFRKEGQNVTLSCEQNLNHDAMYWYRQDPGQGLRLIYYSQIVNDFQKGDIAEGYSVSREKKESFPLTVTSAQKNPTAFYLCASRPGWSSYEQYFGPGTRLTVT.

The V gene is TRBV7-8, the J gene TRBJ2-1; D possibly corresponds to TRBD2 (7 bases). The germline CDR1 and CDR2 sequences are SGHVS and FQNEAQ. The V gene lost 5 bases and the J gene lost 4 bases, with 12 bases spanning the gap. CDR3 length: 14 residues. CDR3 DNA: TGTGCCAGCAGCGCCGAGGGGGGGTACAATGAGCAGTTCTTC. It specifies CASSAEGGYNEQFF. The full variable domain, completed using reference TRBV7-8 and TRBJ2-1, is GAGVSQSPRYKVAKRGQDVALRCDPISGHVSLFWYQQALGQGPEFLTYFQNEAQLDKSGLPSDRFFAERPEGSVSTLKIQRTQQEDSAVYLCASSAEGGYNEQFFGPGTRLTVL.